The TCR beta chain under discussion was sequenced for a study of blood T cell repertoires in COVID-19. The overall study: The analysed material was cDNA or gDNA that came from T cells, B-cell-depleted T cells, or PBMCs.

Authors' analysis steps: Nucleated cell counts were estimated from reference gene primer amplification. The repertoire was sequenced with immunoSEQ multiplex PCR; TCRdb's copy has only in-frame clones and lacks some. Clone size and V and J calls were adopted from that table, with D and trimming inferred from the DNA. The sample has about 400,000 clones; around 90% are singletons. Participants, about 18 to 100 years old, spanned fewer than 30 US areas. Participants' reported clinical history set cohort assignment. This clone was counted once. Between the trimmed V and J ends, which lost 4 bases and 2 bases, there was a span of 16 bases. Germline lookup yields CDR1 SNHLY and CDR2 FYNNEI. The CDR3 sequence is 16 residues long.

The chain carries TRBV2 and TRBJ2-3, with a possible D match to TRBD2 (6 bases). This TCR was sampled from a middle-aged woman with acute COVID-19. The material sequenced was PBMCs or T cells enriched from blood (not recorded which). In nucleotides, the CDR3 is TGTGCCAGCAGTGGTACCCCGGCGGGATCCACAGATACGCAGTATTTT. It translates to CASSGTPAGSTDTQYF.